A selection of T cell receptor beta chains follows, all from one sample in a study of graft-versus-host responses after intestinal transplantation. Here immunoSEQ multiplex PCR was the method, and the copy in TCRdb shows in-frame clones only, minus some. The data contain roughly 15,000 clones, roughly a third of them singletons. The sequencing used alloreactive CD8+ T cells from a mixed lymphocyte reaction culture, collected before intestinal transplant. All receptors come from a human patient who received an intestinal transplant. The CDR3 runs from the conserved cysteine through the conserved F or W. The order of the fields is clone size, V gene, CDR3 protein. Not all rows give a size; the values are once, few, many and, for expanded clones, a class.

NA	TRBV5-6	CASSPRGWDQPQHF
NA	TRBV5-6	CASSAEQGLPNSPLHF
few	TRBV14	CASSPRSWGGEQYF
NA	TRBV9	CASSPGQFPDNEKLFF
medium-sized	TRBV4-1	CASSQSRTGGFSYNSPLHF
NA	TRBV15	CATSSSGAAYEQYF
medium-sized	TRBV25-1	CASSEFLEQYF
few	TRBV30	CAWSTLRDIGLANYGYTF
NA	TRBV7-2	CASSWGLRTGELFF
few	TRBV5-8	CASSHLRTSGDGEQFF
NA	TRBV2	CASTPWGYSNQPQHF
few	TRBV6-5	CASSYGGNQPQHF
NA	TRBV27	CASSQVAENTEAFF
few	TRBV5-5	CASSLDRVPLEQYF
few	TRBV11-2	CASSPSGTEAFF
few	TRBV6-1	CASSEGRGQGEAFF
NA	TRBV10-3	CAITEGRGPYNEQFF
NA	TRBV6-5	CASSYSLWGPYGYTF
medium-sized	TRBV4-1	CASSQGVVEDEQYF
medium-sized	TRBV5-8	CASTLQGTTYEQYF
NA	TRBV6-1	CASSSTGVSNQPQHF
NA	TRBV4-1	CASSQVASETQYF
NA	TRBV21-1	CASSNSRTSGGTSSYEQYF
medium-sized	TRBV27	CASSLSSLNEKLFF
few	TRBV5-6	CASSLEGRTYEQYF
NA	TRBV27	CASSLGSGGVGQFF
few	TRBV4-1	CASSPQGRGGVRDTQYF
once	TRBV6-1	CASSAGTGNNSPLHF
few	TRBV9	CASSVWGSGELFF
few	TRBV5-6	CASRYGPNRGPGTEAFF
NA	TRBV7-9	CASSLGGGKYNEQFF
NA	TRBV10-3	CAIWGENTEAFF
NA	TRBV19	CASSLGTVTGELFF
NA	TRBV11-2	CASSSSRRRETQYF
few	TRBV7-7	CASSFGTGTGELFF
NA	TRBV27	CASSFRQGRALLWTDTQYF
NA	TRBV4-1	CASSQDPGAPNSPLHF
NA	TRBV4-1	CASSHPGYLGGEAEAFF
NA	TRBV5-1	CASSLDYSSSYEQYF
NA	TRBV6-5	CASSYGLGNEQYF
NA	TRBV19	CASSIWIRNTGELFF
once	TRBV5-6	CASSPTGPTGELFF
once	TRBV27	CASSLSSGHLNTEAFF
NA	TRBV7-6	CASSLYRGATDTQYF
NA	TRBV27	CASSLNGAEAFF
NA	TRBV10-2	CASRDNYNEQFF
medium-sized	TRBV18	CATTTKAGLATDTQYF
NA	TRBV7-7	CASSLKNTPSPGQDPYEQYF
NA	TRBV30	CAWSILNEQFF
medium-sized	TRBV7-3	CASSVGQGRADTEAFF
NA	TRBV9	CASSVGGHNEQFF
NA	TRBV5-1	CASRDRGINEQFF